This passage covers 23 T cell receptor beta chains from one sample sequenced in a study of T cell changes during pregnancy in multiple sclerosis. The assay was immunoSEQ multiplex PCR, and TCRdb's table has in-frame clones only and misses some. This sample has 50,000 or so clones; over 80% occur once, and the top ten carry under 0.3%. The sample here was CD4+ T cells from peripheral blood mononuclear cells, taken in the third trimester of pregnancy. The receptors were gathered from a female donor with multiple sclerosis, enrolled in a pregnancy study.

This clone was recorded once. This chain links TRBV7-3 with TRBJ2-2; tentatively, D is TRBD2 (6 bases). Trimming removed 0 bases from V and 4 bases from J, with 6 bases in between. CDR3 length: 14 residues. CDR1 is SGHTA and CDR2 is FQGTGA in the germline V gene. CDR3 protein: CASSLTSGTGELFF. Written as DNA, the CDR3 is TGTGCCAGCAGCTTAACTAGCGGCACCGGGGAGCTGTTTTTT.

The chain employs TRBV30 and TRBJ1-5, with 7 bases that match TRBD1. The germline CDR1 and CDR2 sequences are GTSNPN and SVGIG (reference sequence). V trimming: 3 bases; J trimming: 4 bases; junction bases outside the gene matches: 3. The CDR3 has 13 amino acids. As DNA, the CDR3 is TGTGCCTGGAGGGGGACAGATAATCAGCCCCAGCATTTT. Its translation is CAWRGTDNQPQHF. Drawing the rest from reference TRBV30 and TRBJ1-5, the complete variable domain is SQTIHQWPATLVQPVGSPLSLECTVEGTSNPNLYWYRQAAGRGLQLLFYSVGIGQISSEVPQNLSASRPQDRQFILSSKKLLLSDSGFYLCAWRGTDNQPQHFGDGTRLSIL.

Points on this clone: At the DNA level, this CDR3 is encoded by other sequences in the same sample as well. The chain has TRBV5-4 and TRBJ2-5, with 7 bases identical to TRBD1. CDR1 is SGHNT and CDR2 is YYREEE in the germline V gene (reference sequence). CDR3 length: 13 amino acids. The trim removed 3 bases at V and 2 bases at J, leaving 1 base unmatched. Here the CDR3 reads CASSSGQQETQYF. The CDR3 DNA sequence: TGTGCCAGCAGCTCGGGACAGCAAGAGACCCAGTACTTC.

CDR3 DNA: TGTGCCAGCAGTTTACAGGGGGTCGACGAGCAGTACTTC. This translates into CASSLQGVDEQYF. The chain joins TRBV28 to TRBJ2-7, with 7 bases aligning to TRBD1. CDR3 length: 13 amino acids. Per the germline V gene, CDR1 is MDHEN and CDR2 is SYDVKM. The V segment lost 2 bases and the J segment 5 bases; nucleotides outside the gene matches: 3.

This chain connects TRBV29-1 to TRBJ2-5; 10 positions match TRBD1. This CDR3 has 12 amino acids. V was pared by 7 bases and J by 3 bases, with 2 bases of the junction left unmatched. CDR1 is SQVTM, CDR2 ANQGSEA, per germline. In DNA, the CDR3 is TGCAGCGGAGGGACAGGGGAAGAGACCCAGTACTTC. Its translation is CSGGTGEETQYF.

The V call is TRBV30, the J call TRBJ2-5; TRBD1 aligns across 9 bases. Trimming removed 1 base from V and 9 bases from J; junction bases left unmatched: 12. CDR3 length: 15 residues. In germline, CDR1 is GTSNPN, CDR2 SVGIG (reference sequence). For the CDR3, the DNA is TGTGCCTGGAGTGCCGTCTCGACAGGGGGTATGGCCCAGTACTTC. Its translation: CAWSAVSTGGMAQYF.

This rearrangement joins TRBV30 to TRBJ1-5; maybe TRBD1 (6 bases). This CDR3 contains 13 residues. In germline, CDR1 is GTSNPN, CDR2 SVGIG (reference sequence). V gave up 4 bases and J gave up 4 bases, with 11 bases separating them. The CDR3 loop is CAWKGEQNQPQHF. In nucleotides, the CDR3 is TGTGCCTGGAAGGGGGAGCAGAATCAGCCCCAGCATTTT.

Details on this clone: Other DNA sequences in the sample encode the same CDR3. J is TRBJ2-5 and V is TRBV5-4; 7 bases fit TRBD2. Germline values: CDR1 SGHNT, CDR2 YYREEE (reference sequence). The V segment lost 0 bases and the J segment 3 bases; nucleotides outside the gene matches: 2. The CDR3 is 14 residues long. CDR3 nucleotide sequence: TGTGCCAGCAGCTTGGAGCTAGCGGAAGAGACCCAGTACTTC. It translates to CASSLELAEETQYF.

V gene TRBV18 combines with J gene TRBJ1-1; TRBD1 aligns across 7 bases. The V and J ends lost 4 bases and 1 base, in that order; junction bases with no gene match: 3. CDR3 length equals 14 residues. Germline V gene sequence: CDR1 KGHSH, CDR2 LQKENI. The DNA of the CDR3 is TGTGCCAGCTCACTCGACAGGGCGAACACTGAAGCTTTCTTT. Its protein is CASSLDRANTEAFF.

V gene TRBV6-1 combines with J gene TRBJ2-2, with D unresolved. From germline, CDR1 is MNHNS and CDR2 SASEGT. V lost 1 base and J 7 bases, leaving 10 bases between the germline ends. The CDR3 consists of 14 residues. The CDR3: CASSEGPLLGELFF. In DNA form, the CDR3 reads TGTGCCAGCAGTGAAGGCCCGCTACTCGGGGAGCTGTTTTTT.

This chain connects TRBV7-9 to TRBJ1-6; weak D call: TRBD1 (6 bases). This CDR3 is built from 13 residues. Germline CDR1 is SEHNR and CDR2 is FQNEAQ (reference sequence). The germline V and J ends were trimmed by 4 bases and 7 bases, with 8 bases remaining between them. This CDR3 reads CASSSQGNSPLHF. The CDR3 bases are TGTGCCAGCAGCTCCCAGGGGAATTCACCCCTCCACTTT.

J is TRBJ2-7 and V is TRBV4-1; TRBD2 is a possible D gene (6 bases). With 0 bases removed from V and 4 bases from J, the gap between germline ends came to 13 bases. Per germline, CDR1 MGHRA and CDR2 YSYEKL. The CDR3 is 15 residues long. CDR3 bases: TGCGCCAGCAGCCAAGAGGAGGCTAGCGTATACGAGCAGTACTTC. This encodes CASSQEEASVYEQYF.

The chain links TRBV6-5 to TRBJ1-1; D is uncertain. Germline lookup yields CDR1 MNHEY and CDR2 SVGAGI. Trimming shortened V by 6 bases and J by 2 bases, and 16 bases separated the two germline ends. The CDR3 covers 15 residues. The CDR3 region has the DNA TGTGCCAGCAGCCACCTGGGAGTCGTTAACACTGAAGCTTTCTTT. Translated: CASSHLGVVNTEAFF.

This clone was counted once. V and J are TRBV29-1 and TRBJ2-7; 10 bases agree with TRBD2. V lost 4 bases and J lost 7; bases outside the gene matches: 7. The CDR3 contains 13 residues. Germline V CDR1 and CDR2: SQVTM, ANQGSEA. CDR3 region: CSVGGLAVGEQYF. The CDR3 coding sequence is TGCAGCGTTGGTGGACTAGCGGTTGGAGAGCAGTACTTC.

CDR3 residues: CASSLADGYTF. The CDR3, as DNA: TGCGCCAGCAGCTTGGCTGATGGCTACACCTTC. The chain carries TRBV5-1 and TRBJ1-2, with D hard to call. This CDR3 has 11 amino acids. V was cut by 0 bases and J by 6 bases, with 3 bases left in between. Germline CDR1 SGHRS, CDR2 YFSETQ.

The chain employs TRBV18 and TRBJ2-7, with 7 bases fitting TRBD1. The ends lost 2 bases at V and 0 bases at J; junction bases unmatched: 1. Germline lookup yields CDR1 KGHSH and CDR2 LQKENI. This CDR3 has 14 residues. The CDR3 bases are TGTGCCAGCTCACCAGGGGACAGCTCCTACGAGCAGTACTTC. Translating it yields CASSPGDSSYEQYF.

The chain couples TRBV10-3 to TRBJ2-3, with 7 bases matching TRBD2. Unmatched junction bases numbered 4, after V lost 3 bases and J lost 1 base. Germline V lookup: CDR1 ENHRY, CDR2 SYGVKD. The CDR3 has 15 residues. The chain's CDR3 is CAISDQLARTDTQYF. The DNA of the CDR3 is TGTGCCATCAGTGACCAACTAGCGCGCACAGATACGCAGTATTTT.

V and J are TRBV30 and TRBJ1-5, with 9 bases matching TRBD1. The V gene end was trimmed by 3 bases and the J gene end by 6 bases; junction bases not matched to a gene: 6. The CDR3 is 14 amino acids. The germline CDR1 and CDR2 sequences are GTSNPN and SVGIG (reference sequence). In nucleotides, the CDR3 is TGTGCCTGGAGCGCAGGACAGGGGACTCAGCCCCAGCATTTT. Translating it yields CAWSAGQGTQPQHF.

This sequence joins TRBV27 and TRBJ1-1; 10 bases align to TRBD1. CDR1 MNHEY and CDR2 SMNVEV come from the germline V gene (reference sequence). V was pared by 0 bases and J by 0 bases, with 13 bases of the junction left unmatched. The CDR3 spans 20 residues. The CDR3 sequence: CASSLSRRTPGQGMNTEAFF. The CDR3 coding sequence is TGTGCCAGCAGTTTATCTAGACGGACTCCGGGACAGGGGATGAACACTGAAGCTTTCTTT.

J is TRBJ2-7 and V is TRBV4-2; TRBD2 matches 8 bases. With 4 bases clipped from V and 5 bases from J, the junction kept 10 bases outside the gene matches. The V gene's germline CDR1 is LGHNA and CDR2 YNFKEQ. The CDR3 has 15 amino acids. The CDR3 spells CASSPREGFYHEQYF. DNA of the CDR3: TGTGCCAGCAGCCCCCGGGAGGGGTTTTACCACGAGCAGTACTTC.

The chain has TRBV27 and TRBJ2-3, with TRBD1 identical over 9 bases. This CDR3 comprises 17 residues. The J segment lost 4 bases and the V segment lost 4 bases, leaving 12 bases of the junction unmatched. Germline V gene lookup returns CDR1 MNHEY and CDR2 SMNVEV (reference sequence). The CDR3 DNA follows: TGTGCCAGCAGTTACCGGCCGGGACAGGGTATTGCAGATACGCAGTATTTT. It codes for CASSYRPGQGIADTQYF.

The chain recombines TRBV19 with TRBJ2-3, with 8 bases identical to TRBD1. Germline lookup yields CDR1 LNHDA and CDR2 SQIVND (reference sequence). There are 14 residues in the CDR3. V gave up 0 bases and J gave up 4 bases; unmatched junction bases: 0. CDR3 DNA sequence: TGTGCCAGTAGTATAGAGGACAGGGCAGATACGCAGTATTTT. Translation gives CASSIEDRADTQYF. Filled out from reference TRBV19 and TRBJ2-3, the complete variable domain reads DGGITQSPKYLFRKEGQNVTLSCEQNLNHDAMYWYRQDPGQGLRLIYYSQIVNDFQKGDIAEGYSVSREKKESFPLTVTSAQKNPTAFYLCASSIEDRADTQYFGPGTRLTVL.

This chain joins TRBV25-1 and TRBJ1-6, with TRBD1 matching 9 bases. CDR3 size: 14 residues. Per germline, CDR1 MGHDK and CDR2 SYGVNS. With V trimmed by 4 bases and J by 6 bases, 1 base remained unmatched. CDR3: CASSGTGVNSPLHF. The DNA of the CDR3 is TGTGCCAGCAGTGGGACAGGGGTTAATTCACCCCTCCACTTT.